Listed below are T cell receptor beta chains from one sample, sequenced in a study of OX40 agonist ivuxolimab in advanced cancers. Clones were read by immunoSEQ multiplex PCR, and TCRdb kept only the in-frame ones, dropping some. The sample consists of tens of thousands of clones, 90% to 95% of them appearing once. Specimen: CD4+ or CD8+ T cells sorted from blood, collected in a trial of the OX40 agonist ivuxolimab. The receptors were gathered from an adult with an advanced solid tumor such as melanoma, head and neck, liver or kidney cancer. Both conserved end residues are part of each CDR3. A D gene is named only where the DNA matches it firmly. Some rows mark clone size as missing; the rest say once, few, many or name a class of expanded clone.

TGTGCCAGCAGCAACAGAGTACTGACAGGGACTAGCGGGAGGTCCAGCTCTGGGGCCAACGTCCTGACTTTC CASSNRVLTGTSGRSSSGANVLTF TRBV21-1 . . TRBJ2-6
TGCAGCGCATTAGAATTTTTGAACACTGAAGCTTTCTTT CSALEFLNTEAFF TRBV29-1 . . TRBJ1-1
TGTGCCAGCAGTTGGGGGGAGTACCAAGAGACCCAGTACTTC CASSWGEYQETQYF TRBV28 . . TRBJ2-5
TGCGCCAGCAGCCAACCCGGGACAGCTTTTTCACCCCTCCACTTT CASSQPGTAFSPLHF TRBV4-1 TRBD1 . TRBJ1-6
TGTGCCAGCAGAGGTGCCCCGGGTCAGCCCCAGCATTTT CASRGAPGQPQHF TRBV28 . few TRBJ1-5
TGCAGCGTTGGGGAGACTAACTCAAGGACCATAGAGACCCAGTACTTC CSVGETNSRTIETQYF TRBV29-1 . . TRBJ2-5
TGTGCCAGCAGTTCTCCCGGGACAGGGACCTACAATGAGCAGTTCTTC CASSSPGTGTYNEQFF TRBV27 TRBD1 . TRBJ2-1
TGTGCCAGCTCACCACCAGCATGGGGGCCGGGGTATTCACCCCTCCACTTT CASSPPAWGPGYSPLHF TRBV18 . . TRBJ1-6
TGTGCCAGCAGCGTAGTAGGGGGGATCCATCAGGATAGCAATCAGCCCCAGCATTTT CASSVVGGIHQDSNQPQHF TRBV9 . medium-sized TRBJ1-5
TGTGCCAGCAGCGATGATTGGAACGCCTACGAGCAGTACTTC CASSDDWNAYEQYF TRBV5-5 . . TRBJ2-7
TGTGCCAGCAGTTTATCCCTACAGGGGGTGTCTGGCTACACCTTC CASSLSLQGVSGYTF TRBV6-5 TRBD1 . TRBJ1-2
TGTGCCTGGAGTGACCCGGACAGGGGGCTGACCGGGGAGCTGTTTTTT CAWSDPDRGLTGELFF TRBV30 TRBD1 . TRBJ2-2
TGTGCCAGCAGTCCGGGGACCAAGGCGGGCACCGGGGAGCTGTTTTTT CASSPGTKAGTGELFF TRBV27 . . TRBJ2-2
TGTGCCAGCAGGAAACCACACACCGGGGAGCTGTTTTTT CASRKPHTGELFF TRBV6-1 . . TRBJ2-2
TGTGCCAGCAGCTTGGTCCAGGGGGCCTATGGCTACACCTTC CASSLVQGAYGYTF TRBV5-4 TRBD1 once TRBJ1-2
TGTGCCAGCAGCCTAGCAGGAGGAGAAAAACTGTTTTTT CASSLAGGEKLFF TRBV7-9 . . TRBJ1-4
TGTGCCTGGATCCCAGCGGGAGTGCGGGAGCAGTACTTC CAWIPAGVREQYF TRBV30 TRBD2 . TRBJ2-7
TGTGCCAGTAGTATGTCGACAGACTACGAGCAGTACTTC CASSMSTDYEQYF TRBV19 . . TRBJ2-7
TGTGCCAGCAGCTTAGGTACGAATCAGCCCCAGCATTTT CASSLGTNQPQHF TRBV5-4 . . TRBJ1-5
TGTGCCAGCCTGACCACCTTAAACGATCCGGGACAGGAGACCTCTTGGGACTATGGCTACACCTTC CASLTTLNDPGQETSWDYGYTF TRBV2 TRBD1 . TRBJ1-2
TGCGCCAGCAGCTTGTACTACCAAGAGACCCAGTACTTC CASSLYYQETQYF TRBV5-1 . . TRBJ2-5
TGTGCCACCAGCGGTACTAGCGGGAGTCCCAATGAGCAGTTCTTC CATSGTSGSPNEQFF TRBV15 TRBD2 . TRBJ2-1
TGTGCCAGTAGTTTTGCCTCAACCTACGAGCAGTACTTC CASSFASTYEQYF TRBV19 . . TRBJ2-7
TGCGCCAGCAGCCAGCGGGACAGCACATACGAGCAGTACTTC CASSQRDSTYEQYF TRBV4-1 . few TRBJ2-7
TGTGCTAGTGCCCCCCCCCTGGTTGGGGGGGCGCCTGATAAGGGTCGGTGGGAGCAGTACTTC CASAPPLVGGAPDKGRWEQYF TRBV12-5 . . TRBJ2-7
TGCAGCGCCGTGGGTGAGGACTGGAACACTGAAGCTTTCTTT CSAVGEDWNTEAFF TRBV29-1 . . TRBJ1-1
TGTGCCAGCAGCCCTACAGGGGGCGCGAGCGAAAAACTGTTTTTT CASSPTGGASEKLFF TRBV7-9 TRBD1 . TRBJ1-4
TGTGCCAGTAGTGGCCGGGACAAACCTCTGGGCACAGATACGCAGTATTTT CASSGRDKPLGTDTQYF TRBV19 . . TRBJ2-3
TGTGCCAGCAGGAGAGGGACTAGCGGGAGCAATGAGCAGTTCTTC CASRRGTSGSNEQFF TRBV2 TRBD2 . TRBJ2-1
TGTGCCAGCAGTTTAGGGCAGAGGGGCTATGGCTACACCTTC CASSLGQRGYGYTF TRBV27 . few TRBJ1-2
TGCGCCAGCAGCCAAGATGTTACCTGGAGCTCCTACGAGCAGTACTTC CASSQDVTWSSYEQYF TRBV4-3 . . TRBJ2-7
TGTGCCAGCAGTTTCGGGACAGCCAGGTGGGCCGAGCAGTACTTC CASSFGTARWAEQYF TRBV6-5 TRBD1 once TRBJ2-7
TGTGCCAGCTCCGGGACAGCGACCTACGAGCAGTACTTC CASSGTATYEQYF TRBV7-6 TRBD1 . TRBJ2-7
TGCGCCAGCAGCCAAGATTCGGCGGGAGGGTCCTACAATGAGCAGTTCTTC CASSQDSAGGSYNEQFF TRBV4-3 TRBD2 few TRBJ2-1
TGTGCCAGCAGCTTAGGGGGCTATGGCTACACCTTC CASSLGGYGYTF TRBV6-5 . once TRBJ1-2
TGTGCCAGCAGGAAGACAGGGTTGGGAGAGACCCAGTACTTC CASRKTGLGETQYF TRBV28 TRBD1 . TRBJ2-5
TGCAGTCCTCCGGACGACCGAAGCACAGATACGCAGTATTTT CSPPDDRSTDTQYF TRBV29-1 . . TRBJ2-3
TGTGCCAGTAGACTAACAGGGGGCGGCACAGATACGCAGTATTTT CASRLTGGGTDTQYF TRBV19 TRBD1 . TRBJ2-3
TGTGCCAGTAGTATAGGAGGGTACACTGAAGCTTTCTTT CASSIGGYTEAFF TRBV19 . . TRBJ1-1
TGTGCCAGCGGGGAGCGGGTAGGGCCCGTCAATGAGCAGTTCTTC CASGERVGPVNEQFF TRBV6-5 . . TRBJ2-1
TGTGCCAGCAGTTTTAATACAGGGGGCCTCACTGAAGCTTTCTTT CASSFNTGGLTEAFF TRBV28 TRBD1 once TRBJ1-1
TGTGCCAGTAGTATTTCGGCGGGAGCTGGCTACAATGAGCAGTTCTTC CASSISAGAGYNEQFF TRBV19 TRBD2 . TRBJ2-1
TGTGCCAGCAGCTTAGTAGGGAACACCGGGGAGCTGTTTTTT CASSLVGNTGELFF TRBV7-6 . . TRBJ2-2
TGTGCCATCAGTGGGCAGACCGACGAGCCCGGGGAGCTGTTTTTT CAISGQTDEPGELFF TRBV10-3 . . TRBJ2-2
TGCGCCAGCAGTGAGGGGGCCGGGGAGCTGTTTTTT CASSEGAGELFF TRBV10-1 . once TRBJ2-2
TGTGCCAGCGGGGAGCCCTGGGCAACTAATGAAAAACTGTTTTTT CASGEPWATNEKLFF TRBV6-1 . . TRBJ1-4